At least ten counts were recorded for the clone carrying this T cell receptor (beta chain). The germline gives CDR1 KGHSH, CDR2 LQKENI. V was pared by 1 base and J by 4 bases, with 7 bases of the junction left unmatched. This CDR3 spans 17 amino acids. These data come from a study of T-cell reconstitution after alpha-beta-depleted transplantation in children. Library preparation (for TCRbeta) was performed with unique molecular identifiers. TCRdb re-derived calls from the PCR reads in MiXCR, one entry per CDR3 protein. The sample lists around 78,000 distinct CDR3 sequences, just under 7.5% occurring once.

This material consisted of PBMCs from the stem cell graft donor, taken from the stem cell graft. The chain joins TRBV18 to TRBJ2-1, with 10 bases fitting TRBD2. The receptor was isolated from a human donor who donated a stem cell graft to a child with acute lymphoblastic leukemia. This CDR3 is CASSPRLGTSEYNEQFF. Written as DNA, the CDR3 is TGTGCCAGCTCACCACGCCTCGGGACTAGCGAATACAATGAGCAGTTCTTC.